Below, 19 T cell receptor beta chains from the same sample are listed, as sequenced in a study of OX40 agonist ivuxolimab in advanced cancers. Assay: immunoSEQ multiplex PCR; the TCRdb copy retains only in-frame clones and omits some. The sample lists 63,000 or so clones; about 91% were seen once. The sample in question was CD4+ or CD8+ T cells sorted from blood, obtained in a trial of the OX40 agonist ivuxolimab. The source is an adult with an advanced solid tumor such as melanoma, head and neck, liver or kidney cancer.

This clone was observed a single time. The rearrangement links TRBV5-1 to TRBJ2-7; D tentatively fits TRBD1 or TRBD2 (5 bases each). The CDR3 is 16 residues long. V was shortened by 3 bases and J by 1 base, with 17 bases between the two germline ends. Germline V lookup: CDR1 SGHRS, CDR2 YFSETQ. CDR3 loop: CASSSVPGTASYEQYF. CDR3 bases: TGCGCCAGCAGCTCGGTGCCCGGGACGGCATCCTACGAGCAGTACTTC.

The chain uses TRBV28 and TRBJ1-5; D gene ambiguous. CDR3 size: 15 residues. Germline V gene sequence: CDR1 MDHEN, CDR2 SYDVKM. V gave up 5 bases and J gave up 0 bases, with 11 bases separating them. The CDR3 here is CASSPQPYSNQPQHF. As DNA, the CDR3 is TGTGCCAGCAGTCCCCAACCGTATAGCAATCAGCCCCAGCATTTT.

This rearrangement joins TRBV28 to TRBJ1-2; the D gene is possibly TRBD1 (6 bases). Trimming stripped 4 bases from V and 13 bases from J, with 13 bases between. Germline V gene lookup returns CDR1 MDHEN and CDR2 SYDVKM. The CDR3 sequence is 11 residues long. Here the CDR3 reads CASSSAGACTF. Here the CDR3 DNA reads TGTGCCAGCAGTTCGGCAGGGGCTTGCACCTTC.

The rearrangement links TRBV28 to TRBJ2-7, with D perhaps assigned TRBD1 or TRBD2 (5 bases each). This CDR3 has 12 amino acids. Between the trimmed V and J ends, which lost 6 bases and 6 bases, there was a span of 12 bases. The V gene's germline CDR1 is MDHEN and CDR2 SYDVKM. The CDR3 is CASSPGPLEQYV. The CDR3 nucleotides read TGTGCCAGCAGCCCGGGACCCCTCGAGCAGTACGTC.

This clone has only one observation. The chain's CDR3 is CASSRKRMRGDSYEQYV. CDR3 bases: TGTGCCAGCAGCAGAAAGAGGATGAGAGGGGATAGCTACGAGCAGTACGTC. V gene TRBV21-1 combines with J gene TRBJ2-7. TRBV21-1 is a pseudogene segment. The CDR3 spans 17 residues.

CDR3 amino acids: CASSRRLAANTGELFF. The CDR3 coding sequence is TGTGCCAGCAGTAGGAGACTAGCGGCGAACACCGGGGAGCTGTTTTTT. The V and J genes are TRBV2 and TRBJ2-2, with 9 bases lining up with TRBD2. Germline-derived CDR1 and CDR2 are SNHLY and FYNNEI. The CDR3 is 16 residues long. Germline trimming cut 5 bases from V and 0 bases from J; bases unmatched to any gene: 4.

This chain connects TRBV13 to TRBJ1-5, with 9 bases identical to TRBD1. The germline V gene has CDR1 PRHDT and CDR2 FYEKMQ (reference sequence). The CDR3 sequence is 15 residues long. The V gene end was trimmed by 5 bases and the J gene end by 3 bases; junction bases not matched to a gene: 5. The CDR3 loop reads CASSQQGATNQPQHF. For the CDR3, the DNA is TGTGCCAGCAGCCAACAGGGGGCGACCAATCAGCCCCAGCATTTT.

The chain joins TRBV9 to TRBJ1-6; no definite D call. Germline CDR1 is SGDLS and CDR2 is YYNGEE. V was cut by 4 bases and J by 6 bases, with 14 bases left in between. The length of the CDR3 is 15 residues. CDR3 nucleotides: TGTGCCAGCAGCTCAAACCAGGATCCTAATTCACCCCTCCACTTT. Translated: CASSSNQDPNSPLHF.

The chain couples TRBV7-8 to TRBJ2-3; 9 positions match TRBD2. This CDR3 region has 15 residues. Germline loops: CDR1 SGHVS, CDR2 FQNEAQ. V lost 2 bases to trimming and J lost 4 bases; unmatched junction nucleotides: 4. CDR3 sequence: CASSLFQREADTQYF. CDR3 nucleotides: TGTGCCAGCAGCTTATTCCAGCGGGAGGCAGATACGCAGTATTTT.

V gene TRBV6-1 combines with J gene TRBJ1-5, with TRBD1 identical over 7 bases. Germline-derived CDR1 and CDR2 are MNHNS and SASEGT. CDR3 size: 15 residues. V was pared by 4 bases and J by 5 bases, with 8 bases of the junction left unmatched. This CDR3 is CASSGGDRNYQPQHF. CDR3 in DNA: TGTGCCAGCAGTGGGGGGGACAGAAATTATCAGCCCCAGCATTTT.

This chain connects TRBV6-5 to TRBJ2-7; unclear D gene. The germline CDR1 and CDR2 sequences are MNHEY and SVGAGI. Between the trimmed V and J ends, which lost 2 bases and 6 bases, there was a span of 8 bases. CDR3 size: 12 residues. DNA of the CDR3: TGTGCCAGCAGTTACCTCCCGGGCGAGCAGTACTTC. This gives the protein CASSYLPGEQYF.

V is TRBV27 and J is TRBJ2-7, with 7 bases identical to TRBD2. The V gene's germline CDR1 is MNHEY and CDR2 SMNVEV (reference sequence). V lost 6 bases to trimming and J lost 2 bases; unmatched junction nucleotides: 7. This CDR3 spans 14 amino acids. DNA for the CDR3: TGTGCCAGCAGCCCTCTAGCGGTTACCTACGAGCAGTACTTC. The encoded protein is CASSPLAVTYEQYF.

The chain is built from TRBV7-9 and TRBJ2-3; TRBD2 matches at 14 bases. The V gene end was trimmed by 6 bases and the J gene end by 5 bases; junction bases not matched to a gene: 7. The CDR3 covers 16 residues. CDR1 and CDR2 (germline): SEHNR, FQNEAQ (reference sequence). CDR3 in amino acids: CASSFSGLAGVDTQYF. CDR3 bases: TGTGCCAGCAGTTTTTCGGGACTAGCGGGAGTAGATACGCAGTATTTT. The full variable domain, its missing parts supplied by reference TRBV7-9 and TRBJ2-3, is DTGVSQNPRHKITKRGQNVTFRCDPISEHNRLYWYRQTLGQGPEFLTYFQNEAQLEKSRLLSDRFSAERPKGSFSTLEIQRTEQGDSAMYLCASSFSGLAGVDTQYFGPGTRLTVL.

This clone has a handful of counts. The chain employs TRBV11-2 and TRBJ1-2, with a weak D call TRBD1 (6 bases). The CDR3 has 13 residues. Trimming pared 6 bases from V and 8 bases from J, leaving 16 bases between. CDR1 and CDR2 from the germline V gene are SGHAT and FQNNGV. CDR3 amino acids: CASSSDSPSGYTF. The CDR3 nucleotides are TGTGCCAGCAGTTCGGACAGTCCGAGCGGCTACACCTTC.

The chain links TRBV6-4 to TRBJ2-2, with a weak D call TRBD1 (5 bases). The CDR3 is made up of 15 amino acids. Trimming pared 0 bases from V and 3 bases from J, leaving 8 bases between. CDR1 and CDR2 from the germline V gene are MRHNA and SNTAGT. The CDR3 coding sequence is TGTGCCAGCAGTGACTCAGGGGCGCACACCGGGGAGCTGTTTTTT. It encodes CASSDSGAHTGELFF.

In regard to this clone: Other nucleotide sequences in the sample specify the same CDR3. This chain joins TRBV27 and TRBJ2-2; D call uncertain. This CDR3 spans 13 amino acids. Germline V CDR1 and CDR2: MNHEY, SMNVEV (reference sequence). V dropped 0 bases and J dropped 5 bases, with 4 bases sitting between them. CDR3 amino acids: CASSLSGTGELFF. Here the CDR3 DNA reads TGTGCCAGCAGTTTATCAGGAACCGGGGAGCTGTTTTTT.

This clone rates as medium-sized. In DNA form, the CDR3 reads TGTGCCAGCAGCCAAACGGCCAGGGGTCTTGACTATGGCTACACCTTC. This gives the protein CASSQTARGLDYGYTF. This chain links TRBV7-9 with TRBJ1-2; D perhaps matches TRBD1 (6 bases). This CDR3 contains 16 residues. In germline, CDR1 is SEHNR, CDR2 FQNEAQ (reference sequence). Trimming took off 5 bases at V and 3 bases at J, with 19 bases between the two ends.

The chain links TRBV2 to TRBJ1-2, with D possibly being TRBD1 (5 bases). CDR1 and CDR2 from the germline V gene are SNHLY and FYNNEI. Trimming removed 4 bases at V and 4 bases at J, with 13 bases between. The CDR3 has 14 amino acids. CDR3: CASSGRDGSYGYTF. DNA of the CDR3: TGTGCCAGCAGTGGAAGGGACGGCAGCTATGGCTACACCTTC.

The chain links TRBV2 to TRBJ2-7; 12 positions match TRBD2. This CDR3 has 15 amino acids. Losses at the gene ends were 3 bases for V and 7 bases for J; bases not matched to a gene: 7. CDR1 is SNHLY, CDR2 FYNNEI, per germline. The CDR3 DNA follows: TGTGCCAGCAGTGAGTCTAGCGGGAGGGCCAGAGAGCAGTACTTC. It codes for CASSESSGRAREQYF.